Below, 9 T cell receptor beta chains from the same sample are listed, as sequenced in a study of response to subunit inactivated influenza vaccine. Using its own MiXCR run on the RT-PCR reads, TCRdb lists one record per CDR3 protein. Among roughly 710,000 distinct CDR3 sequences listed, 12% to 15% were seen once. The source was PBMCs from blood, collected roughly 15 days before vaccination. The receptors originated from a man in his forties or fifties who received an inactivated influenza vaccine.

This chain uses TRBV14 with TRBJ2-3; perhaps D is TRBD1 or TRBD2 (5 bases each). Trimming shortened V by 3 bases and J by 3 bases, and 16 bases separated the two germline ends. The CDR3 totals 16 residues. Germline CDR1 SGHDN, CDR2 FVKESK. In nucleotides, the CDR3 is TGTGCCAGCAGCCATTCATCTTCGGGGCTAACAGATACGCAGTATTTT. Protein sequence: CASSHSSSGLTDTQYF. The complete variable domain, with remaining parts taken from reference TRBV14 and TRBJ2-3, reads EAGVTQFPSHSVIEKGQTVTLRCDPISGHDNLYWYRRVMGKEIKFLLHFVKESKQDESGMPNNRFLAERTGGTYSTLKVQPAELEDSGVYFCASSHSSSGLTDTQYFGPGTRLTVL.

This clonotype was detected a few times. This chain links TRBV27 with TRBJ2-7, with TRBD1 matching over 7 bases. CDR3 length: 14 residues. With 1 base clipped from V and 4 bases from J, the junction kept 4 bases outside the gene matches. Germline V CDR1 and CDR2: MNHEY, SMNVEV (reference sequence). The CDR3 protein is CASSLWDRTYEQYF. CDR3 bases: TGTGCCAGCAGTTTATGGGACAGAACATACGAGCAGTACTTC.

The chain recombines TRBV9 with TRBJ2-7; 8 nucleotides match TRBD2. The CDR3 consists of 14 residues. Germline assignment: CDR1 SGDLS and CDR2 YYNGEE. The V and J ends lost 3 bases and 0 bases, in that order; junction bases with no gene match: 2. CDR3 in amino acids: CASSESGGSYEQYF. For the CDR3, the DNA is TGTGCCAGCAGCGAAAGCGGGGGCTCCTACGAGCAGTACTTC. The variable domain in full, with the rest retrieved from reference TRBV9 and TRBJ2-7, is DSGVTQTPKHLITATGQRVTLRCSPRSGDLSVYWYQQSLDQGLQFLIQYYNGEERAKGNILERFSAQQFPDLHSELNLSSLELGDSALYFCASSESGGSYEQYFGPGTRLTVT.

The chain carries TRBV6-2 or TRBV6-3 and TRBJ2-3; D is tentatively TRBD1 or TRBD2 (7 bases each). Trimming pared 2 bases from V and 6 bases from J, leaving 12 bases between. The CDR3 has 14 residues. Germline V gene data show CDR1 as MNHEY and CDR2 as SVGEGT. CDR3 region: CASSYAGGEDTQYF. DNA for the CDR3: TGTGCCAGCAGTTACGCAGGGGGGGAGGATACGCAGTATTTT.

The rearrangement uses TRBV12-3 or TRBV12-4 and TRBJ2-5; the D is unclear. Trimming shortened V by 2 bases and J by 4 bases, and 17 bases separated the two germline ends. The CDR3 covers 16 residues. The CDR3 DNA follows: TGTGCCAGCAGTTTACGCCTTTCAGATATATCAGAGACCCAGTACTTC. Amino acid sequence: CASSLRLSDISETQYF.

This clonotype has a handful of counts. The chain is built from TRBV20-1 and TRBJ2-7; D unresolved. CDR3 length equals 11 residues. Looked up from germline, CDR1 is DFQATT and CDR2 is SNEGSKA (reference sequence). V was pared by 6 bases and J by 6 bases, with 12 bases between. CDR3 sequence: CSARKTSEQYF. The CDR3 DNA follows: TGCAGTGCCCGAAAGACAAGCGAGCAGTACTTC.

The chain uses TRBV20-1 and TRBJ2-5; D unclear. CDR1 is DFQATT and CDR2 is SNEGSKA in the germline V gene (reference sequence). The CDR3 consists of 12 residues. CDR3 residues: CSPTLGRETQYF. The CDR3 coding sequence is TGCAGCCCGACGTTGGGCAGGGAGACCCAGTACTTC.

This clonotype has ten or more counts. In DNA, the CDR3 is TGTGCCGCCAAGGGGAGGCGGGGAAGCACAGATACGCAGTATTTT. It specifies CAAKGRRGSTDTQYF. The J gene is TRBJ2-3, the V gene TRBV28; tentatively, D is TRBD2 (6 bases). Germline CDR1 reads MDHEN; CDR2 reads SYDVKM. The V and J ends lost 11 bases and 0 bases respectively, with 18 bases between them. This CDR3 contains 15 residues.

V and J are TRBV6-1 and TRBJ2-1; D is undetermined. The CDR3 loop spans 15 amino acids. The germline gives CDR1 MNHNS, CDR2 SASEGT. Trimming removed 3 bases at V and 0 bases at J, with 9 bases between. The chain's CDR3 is CASSERRTSYNEQFF. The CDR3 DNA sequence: TGTGCCAGCAGTGAGAGGCGGACCTCCTACAATGAGCAGTTCTTC.